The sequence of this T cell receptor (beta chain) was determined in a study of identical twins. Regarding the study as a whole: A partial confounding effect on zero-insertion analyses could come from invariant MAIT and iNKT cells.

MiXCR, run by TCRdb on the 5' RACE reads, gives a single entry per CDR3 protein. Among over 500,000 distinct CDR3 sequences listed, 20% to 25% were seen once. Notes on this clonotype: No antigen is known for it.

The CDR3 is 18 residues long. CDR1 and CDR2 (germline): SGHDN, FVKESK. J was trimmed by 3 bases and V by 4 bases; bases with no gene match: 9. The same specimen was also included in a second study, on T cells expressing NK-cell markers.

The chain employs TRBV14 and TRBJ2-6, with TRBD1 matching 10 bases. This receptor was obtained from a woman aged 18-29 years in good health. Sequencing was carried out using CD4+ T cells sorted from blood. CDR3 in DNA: TGTGCCAGCAGCCCTACCCGGGACAGGGGAGATGGGGCCAACGTCCTGACTTTC. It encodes CASSPTRDRGDGANVLTF. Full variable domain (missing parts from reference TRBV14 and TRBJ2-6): EAGVTQFPSHSVIEKGQTVTLRCDPISGHDNLYWYRRVMGKEIKFLLHFVKESKQDESGMPNNRFLAERTGGTYSTLKVQPAELEDSGVYFCASSPTRDRGDGANVLTFGAGSRLTVL.